Presented here are 28 T cell receptor beta chains from one specimen sequenced in a study of blood T cell repertoires in COVID-19 (TCRdb year 2020). Receptor libraries were prepared by the immunoSEQ multiplex PCR assay. The table comes from immuneACCESS by way of TCRdb, which keeps in-frame sequences with V and J called. Part of the clones is missing from these tables; in studies checked, under half for an unresolved V gene and the rest for unknown reasons. For this sample there are about 190,000 clones; roughly 77% appear just once. Approximately 12% of the sample belongs to the ten largest clones. Sequenced sample: peripheral blood. Receptor source: a woman over 75 with COVID-19, enrolled during active disease.

The chain employs TRBV28 and TRBJ1-5; 9 positions agree with TRBD1. V lost 6 bases and J lost 3; bases outside the gene matches: 9. Germline assignment: CDR1 MDHEN and CDR2 SYDVKM. The CDR3 runs 16 residues. CDR3 loop: CASRENRGLNNQPQHF. DNA of the CDR3: TGTGCCAGCAGAGAGAACAGGGGGCTTAACAATCAGCCCCAGCATTTT. Based on the CDR3 plus reference TRBV28 and TRBJ1-5, the full variable domain is DVKVTQSSRYLVKRTGEKVFLECVQDMDHENMFWYRQDPGLGLRLIYFSYDVKMKEKGDIPEGYSVSREKKERFSLILESASTNQTSMYLCASRENRGLNNQPQHFGDGTRLSIL.

The chain recombines TRBV10-3 with TRBJ1-2, with D hard to call. This CDR3 is built from 14 residues. Germline CDR1 reads ENHRY; CDR2 reads SYGVKD. The germline V and J ends were trimmed by 2 bases and 0 bases, with 7 bases remaining between them. This CDR3 is CAISELGANYGYTF. The CDR3 DNA is TGTGCCATCAGTGAGCTGGGAGCTAACTATGGCTACACCTTC.

The J gene is TRBJ2-7, the V gene TRBV2, with 9 bases matching TRBD1. Losses at the gene ends were 1 base for V and 7 bases for J; bases not matched to a gene: 2. The CDR3 loop spans 13 amino acids. Germline V gene sequence: CDR1 SNHLY, CDR2 FYNNEI. CDR3 region: CASSEGTGAEQYF. Here the CDR3 DNA reads TGTGCCAGCAGTGAAGGGACAGGGGCAGAGCAGTACTTC.

This chain joins TRBV28 and TRBJ1-4; D remains ambiguous. Trimming stripped 3 bases from V and 4 bases from J, with 9 bases between. The germline V gene has CDR1 MDHEN and CDR2 SYDVKM. CDR3 length: 14 residues. The CDR3 nucleotides are TGTGCCAGCAGTTTGAGAGGGAATAATGAAAAACTGTTTTTT. This encodes CASSLRGNNEKLFF.

The chain recombines TRBV5-1 with TRBJ2-3; 7 bases map to TRBD2. The CDR3 spans 15 residues. Trimming removed 0 bases from V and 4 bases from J; junction bases left unmatched: 5. Germline CDR1 reads SGHRS; CDR2 reads YFSETQ. The CDR3, as DNA: TGCGCCAGCAGCTTGGGGAGCGGGACGGCAGATACGCAGTATTTT. Protein: CASSLGSGTADTQYF.

The rearrangement joins TRBV9 to TRBJ2-1; a weak D match, TRBD1 (5 bases). Looked up from germline, CDR1 is SGDLS and CDR2 is YYNGEE. V lost 0 bases to trimming and J lost 8 bases, with 12 bases between them. The CDR3 totals 14 residues. Here the CDR3 reads CASSVVKRGYEQFF. The CDR3 DNA sequence: TGTGCCAGCAGCGTAGTGAAAAGGGGATATGAGCAGTTCTTC. Full variable domain (rest looked up from reference TRBV9 and TRBJ2-1): DSGVTQTPKHLITATGQRVTLRCSPRSGDLSVYWYQQSLDQGLQFLIQYYNGEERAKGNILERFSAQQFPDLHSELNLSSLELGDSALYFCASSVVKRGYEQFFGPGTRLTVL.

This chain connects TRBV5-5 to TRBJ1-2, with a weak D call TRBD1 (6 bases). The germline V and J ends were trimmed by 4 bases and 6 bases, with 16 bases remaining between them. From germline, CDR1 is SGHKS and CDR2 YYEKEE (reference sequence). The length of the CDR3 is 14 residues. This chain's CDR3 is CASSGRTVRDGYTF. CDR3 DNA: TGTGCCAGCAGCGGACGGACAGTTAGGGATGGCTACACCTTC.

This chain links TRBV4-1 with TRBJ1-1; D is undetermined. From germline, CDR1 is MGHRA and CDR2 YSYEKL. This CDR3 has 18 amino acids. Trimming removed 0 bases at V and 1 base at J, with 18 bases between. CDR3 DNA sequence: TGCGCCAGCAGCCAAGATACGTCTATTTGGGCAGGGAACACTGAAGCTTTCTTT. Amino acid sequence: CASSQDTSIWAGNTEAFF.

This chain links TRBV6-5 with TRBJ2-7; D may be TRBD1 (6 bases). The CDR3 is made up of 15 amino acids. The V gene lost 6 bases and the J gene lost 3 bases, with 18 bases spanning the gap. Germline assignment: CDR1 MNHEY and CDR2 SVGAGI. The CDR3 nucleotides read TGTGCCAGCAGCAGTATAGCTGGGGGCTTCTACGAGCAGTACTTC. Protein sequence: CASSSIAGGFYEQYF.

The chain links TRBV27 to TRBJ2-7; 10 bases match TRBD2. Losses at the gene ends were 3 bases for V and 2 bases for J; bases not matched to a gene: 4. The CDR3 is made up of 15 amino acids. Per germline, CDR1 MNHEY and CDR2 SMNVEV (reference sequence). The CDR3 DNA is TGTGCCAGCAGTTTTTACGGGACTAGCGCCTACGAGCAGTACTTC. Its protein product is CASSFYGTSAYEQYF.

V and J are TRBV27 and TRBJ2-1, with D perhaps TRBD2 (5 bases). CDR1 is MNHEY and CDR2 is SMNVEV in the germline V gene (reference sequence). The CDR3 totals 14 residues. The V and J ends lost 3 bases and 4 bases respectively, with 10 bases between them. The CDR3 coding sequence is TGTGCCAGCAGTTTGCCGGGAAGGTACAATGAGCAGTTCTTC. It translates to CASSLPGRYNEQFF.

The chain has TRBV25-1 and TRBJ1-6, with D hard to call. The CDR3 loop spans 16 amino acids. V was pared by 3 bases and J by 0 bases, with 9 bases between. Germline loops: CDR1 MGHDK, CDR2 SYGVNS. DNA for the CDR3: TGTGCCAGCAGTGAGAGCAAATTCTCCTATAATTCACCCCTCCACTTT. It specifies CASSESKFSYNSPLHF.

This chain connects TRBV10-3 to TRBJ2-1; D is unresolved. Deletions cut 8 bases from V and 6 bases from J, with 14 bases between. The CDR3 runs 13 residues. Germline loops: CDR1 ENHRY, CDR2 SYGVKD. The CDR3 nucleotides are TGTGCCATCGCCTCTCAAGGCGGCAATGAGCAGTTCTTC. Its protein is CAIASQGGNEQFF.

J is TRBJ2-3 and V is TRBV19; tentative D call: TRBD1 (6 bases). Trimming pared 6 bases from V and 1 base from J, leaving 14 bases between. The V gene's germline CDR1 is LNHDA and CDR2 SQIVND (reference sequence). The length of the CDR3 is 15 residues. The CDR3 region has the DNA TGTGCCAGTAGAACCGGGGCAGGGGGCACAGATACGCAGTATTTT. As protein: CASRTGAGGTDTQYF.

The chain is built from TRBV5-5 and TRBJ2-7, with 9 bases that match TRBD2. The CDR3 is 14 residues long. Germline lookup yields CDR1 SGHKS and CDR2 YYEKEE (reference sequence). The V segment lost 1 base and the J segment 1 base; nucleotides outside the gene matches: 0. In nucleotides, the CDR3 is TGTGCCAGCAGCTTGACTAGCGGGTCCTACGAGCAGTACTTC. Translating it yields CASSLTSGSYEQYF.

This clone appeared a single time. The junction departs from germline at one end; a sequencing error may be responsible. V gene TRBV7-7 combines with J gene TRBJ1-4; 9 bases line up with TRBD1. This CDR3 is built from 17 residues. Germline V gene sequence: CDR1 SSHAT, CDR2 FNYEAQ (reference sequence). CDR3 in DNA: TGTGCTAGCAGCTCCACACAACAGGGGGCGCGAGGTGAAAAACTGTTTTTT. Amino acid sequence: CASSSTQQGARGEKLFF.

V usage is TRBV5-4 and J usage is TRBJ2-3, with a tentative D call TRBD2 (5 bases). Germline CDR1 is SGHNT and CDR2 is YYREEE (reference sequence). CDR3 length equals 15 residues. The V end lost 2 bases, the J end lost 0 bases, and 10 bases lay between the germline ends. The CDR3 protein is CASSFGAESTDTQYF. In nucleotides, the CDR3 is TGTGCCAGCAGCTTTGGAGCGGAAAGCACAGATACGCAGTATTTT. The variable domain in full, completed from reference TRBV5-4 and TRBJ2-3, reads ETGVTQSPTHLIKTRGQQVTLRCSSQSGHNTVSWYQQALGQGPQFIFQYYREEENGRGNFPPRFSGLQFPNYSSELNVNALELDDSALYLCASSFGAESTDTQYFGPGTRLTVL.

This clone occurred a few times. The V call is TRBV4-2, the J call TRBJ1-6, with D unresolved. The ends were cut back, 3 bases at V and 6 bases at J, with 15 bases in the middle. The CDR3 is made up of 16 amino acids. Germline assignment: CDR1 LGHNA and CDR2 YNFKEQ. The CDR3 DNA reads TGTGCCAGCAGCCAGAGCCAAACGGTTCGTAATTCACCCCTCCACTTT. It encodes CASSQSQTVRNSPLHF.

The chain employs TRBV9 and TRBJ2-7, with 9 bases identical to TRBD2. Germline loops: CDR1 SGDLS, CDR2 YYNGEE. The CDR3 has 15 residues. V lost 2 bases, J lost 5 bases, and 8 bases stayed unmatched. The CDR3 sequence: CASSVPTSGGNEQYF. The CDR3 DNA sequence: TGTGCCAGCAGCGTCCCGACTAGCGGTGGGAACGAGCAGTACTTC.

The chain is built from TRBV19 and TRBJ1-2, with D hard to call. The CDR3 has 13 amino acids. Trimming cost V 4 bases and J 4 bases, with 10 bases left between them. CDR1 is LNHDA and CDR2 is SQIVND in the germline V gene (reference sequence). CDR3 region: CASSSTVFYGYTF. The CDR3 bases are TGTGCCAGTAGTAGCACAGTTTTCTATGGCTACACCTTC.

The chain links TRBV21-1 to TRBJ2-1; the table names TRBD2, a call not compared with the DNA. TRBV21-1 represents a pseudogene. This CDR3 comprises 14 residues. Here the CDR3 reads CASSKGTSIYEQFF. DNA for the CDR3: TGTGCCAGCAGCAAGGGGACTAGTATCTATGAGCAGTTCTTC.

In regard to this clone: Other DNA sequences in the same sample also yield this CDR3. CDR3 region: CASSPQGNYGYTF. CDR3 coding DNA: TGTGCCAGCAGTCCACAGGGGAACTATGGCTACACCTTC. The chain recombines TRBV28 with TRBJ1-2; TRBD1 aligns across 7 bases. Germline V lookup: CDR1 MDHEN, CDR2 SYDVKM. V shed 5 bases, J shed 2 bases, and the junction held 2 bases outside the gene matches. The CDR3 loop spans 13 amino acids.

The V and J genes are TRBV28 and TRBJ1-2; no clear D gene. Germline V lookup: CDR1 MDHEN, CDR2 SYDVKM. Trimming left V 5 bases short and J 4 bases short, with 8 bases between. The CDR3 is made up of 12 amino acids. CDR3: CASSPSFYGYTF. The CDR3 nucleotides are TGTGCCAGCAGTCCTTCTTTCTATGGCTACACCTTC.

The sample holds one count of this clone. V is TRBV7-8 and J is TRBJ1-1; 9 bases agree with TRBD1. CDR1 and CDR2 (germline): SGHVS, FQNEAQ. CDR3 length: 17 amino acids. V shed 6 bases and J 2 bases; nucleotides not matched to a gene: 13. The CDR3 sequence: CASSSFSVDRGNTEAFF. CDR3 nucleotides: TGTGCCAGCAGTTCTTTTTCCGTGGACAGGGGTAACACTGAAGCTTTCTTT.

The rearrangement uses TRBV24-1 and TRBJ2-1; D possibly corresponds to TRBD2 (6 bases). The germline V gene has CDR1 KGHDR and CDR2 SFDVKD. The CDR3 contains 12 residues. The ends were cut back, 1 base at V and 10 bases at J, with 7 bases in the middle. The CDR3 loop is CATSDFRGEQFF. The CDR3 DNA sequence: TGTGCCACCAGTGATTTCCGGGGGGAGCAGTTCTTC.

This clone was seen only a few times. V and J are TRBV24-1 and TRBJ2-1; TRBD1 aligns across 8 bases. V lost 3 bases and J lost 5; bases outside the gene matches: 5. The CDR3 runs 15 residues. Germline V gives CDR1 KGHDR, CDR2 SFDVKD. CDR3 loop: CATSDLGTGHNEQFF. In DNA form, the CDR3 reads TGTGCCACCAGTGATCTGGGGACAGGTCACAATGAGCAGTTCTTC.

The V gene is TRBV7-6, the J gene TRBJ2-1, with a weak D call TRBD2 (5 bases). The CDR3 loop spans 13 amino acids. Germline CDR1 and CDR2: SGHVS and FNYEAQ. V was clipped by 4 bases and J by 4 bases, with 8 bases between them. The CDR3 DNA is TGTGCCAGCAGCTCCGGACTGTACAATGAGCAGTTCTTC. Amino acid sequence: CASSSGLYNEQFF.

V and J are TRBV20-1 and TRBJ2-1, with a weak D call TRBD2 (6 bases). This CDR3 is 14 amino acids long. Trimming stripped 3 bases from V and 5 bases from J, with 14 bases between. Germline V lookup: CDR1 DFQATT, CDR2 SNEGSKA (reference sequence). The CDR3: CSASPRGLNNEQFF. The CDR3 DNA sequence: TGCAGTGCTAGTCCCCGGGGGTTGAACAATGAGCAGTTCTTC.